One and the same sample provided the 3 T cell receptor beta chains below, sequenced in a study of CD8 T cells in Susac syndrome. A quantity of about 0.45 to 1 ug RNA underwent reverse transcription using random hexamers. TCRdb processed the immunoSEQ multiplex PCR reads anew with MiXCR; each CDR3 protein has one entry. Among about 70,000 distinct CDR3 sequences listed, nearly 96% were seen once. The sequenced sample was CD4+ T cells from PBMCs. Receptors originate from a human donor with multiple sclerosis.

With respect to this clonotype: The junction departs from germline at one end; a sequencing error may be responsible. This rearrangement joins TRBV3-1 to TRBJ2-3, with 11 bases identical to TRBD2. The CDR3 is 14 residues long. The germline V gene has CDR1 LGHDT and CDR2 YNNKEL (reference sequence). Here the CDR3 DNA reads TGTGCCAGCAGCCCCGGGACTAGCGGACTACGGAAGGATTTT. Protein sequence: CASSPGTSGLRKDF.

The chain combines TRBV15 with TRBJ2-7; 8 bases are a match to TRBD2. The trim removed 0 bases at V and 3 bases at J, leaving 1 base unmatched. This CDR3 spans 14 amino acids. Germline CDR1 and CDR2: LNHNV and YYDKDF (reference sequence). This CDR3 is CATSRDRGGYEQYF. The CDR3 DNA follows: TGTGCCACCAGCAGAGATCGGGGGGGCTACGAGCAGTACTTC.

This chain uses TRBV29-1 with TRBJ2-1, with 10 bases matching TRBD2. Germline loops: CDR1 SQVTM, CDR2 ANQGSEA. With V trimmed by 5 bases and J by 7 bases, 5 bases remained unmatched. The CDR3 runs to 13 residues. The CDR3 nucleotides are TGCAGCGTTAGCGGGGGGGCAGGGAATGAGCAGTTCTTC. Encoded protein: CSVSGGAGNEQFF.